This TCR beta chain was obtained from a study of human T cells and chemical hapten exposure. Indicated time point: pre-sensitization, week 0. Noted treatment: therapeutic diphenylcyclopropenone sensitization with weekly scalp DPC. This CDR3 has 13 residues. V lost 7 bases to trimming and J lost 10 bases; unmatched junction nucleotides: 10. The germline V gene encodes CDR1 SGHTA and CDR2 FQGNSA. MiXCR, applied by TCRdb to the RACE reads, yields one record per CDR3 protein. This sample carries roughly 250,000 distinct CDR3 sequences, around 9.3% of them seen once, and the ten largest clones take less than 3%. This clonotype occurred a few times. The target antigen is unknown. Overall study findings and caveats: Sensitizing to DPC left TCRs with a frequency above 1 in 1000 unaltered. Counts of expanded TCRs (at PT1) showed a positive correlation with patch test score.

The sequence derives from a woman aged 40 to 50 with alopecia areata. Some clones in this sample may be carry-over from other donors' samples. The material sequenced was whole blood, taken in connection with sensitization to the hapten diphenylcyclopropenone (DPC). The rearrangement uses TRBV7-2 and TRBJ2-1; 7 bases are shared with TRBD2. The CDR3 is CASNLLASREQFF. The DNA of the CDR3 is TGTGCCAGCAACCTACTAGCGTCGAGAGAGCAGTTCTTC.